The 27 T cell receptor beta chains below come from one sample, sequenced in a study of blood T cell repertoires in COVID-19. TCRdb keeps only in-frame clones here, not all; method: immunoSEQ multiplex PCR. This sample has roughly 190,000 clones, with roughly 84% found just once. Specimen: PBMCs or T cells enriched from blood (not recorded which). The receptors stem from a woman younger than 45 who had been exposed to COVID-19.

The chain uses TRBV5-4 and TRBJ1-4; perhaps TRBD1 as D (6 bases). CDR3 length equals 14 residues. Germline CDR1 and CDR2: SGHNT and YYREEE (reference sequence). The V gene lost 4 bases and the J gene lost 6 bases, with 13 bases spanning the gap. The CDR3 sequence: CASSEDRGDEKLFF. CDR3 bases: TGTGCCAGCAGCGAGGACAGAGGAGATGAAAAACTGTTTTTT.

J is TRBJ2-7 and V is TRBV11-2, with 9 bases fitting TRBD1. V lost 3 bases, J lost 2 bases, and 14 bases stayed unmatched. Germline CDR1 and CDR2: SGHAT and FQNNGV. The CDR3 runs to 18 residues. CDR3: CASSFPRDRAALTYEQYF. CDR3 nucleotide sequence: TGTGCCAGCAGCTTTCCTCGGGACAGGGCCGCCCTCACCTACGAGCAGTACTTC.

This clone was observed a single time. The chain couples TRBV7-9 to TRBJ2-1, with 11 positions matching TRBD2. Germline V gene lookup returns CDR1 SEHNR and CDR2 FQNEAQ (reference sequence). This CDR3 has 13 amino acids. Trimming cost V 10 bases and J 14 bases; bases outside gene matches: 13. The chain's CDR3 is CATPLASGGLEFF. The DNA for the CDR3 is TGTGCCACCCCCCTGGCTAGCGGGGGGCTAGAGTTCTTC.

This clone came up a few times. This chain joins TRBV29-1 and TRBJ2-7; TRBD1 agrees at 8 bases. Losses at the gene ends were 7 bases for V and 4 bases for J; bases not matched to a gene: 6. This CDR3 has 12 amino acids. The germline gives CDR1 SQVTM, CDR2 ANQGSEA. The CDR3 reads CSARTGLYEQYF. The CDR3, as DNA: TGCAGCGCCAGGACAGGGCTTTACGAGCAGTACTTC.

This clone has only a few counts. The chain carries TRBV2 and TRBJ1-1; TRBD1 matches 9 bases. The CDR3 consists of 15 residues. J gave up 3 bases and V 8 bases, and 10 bases lay outside the gene matches. The V gene's germline CDR1 is SNHLY and CDR2 FYNNEI. The DNA of the CDR3 is TGTGCCAGCGGGAGACAGGGGGTAGGGGACACTGAAGCTTTCTTT. As protein: CASGRQGVGDTEAFF.

The chain couples TRBV9 to TRBJ2-7, with 9 bases that match TRBD1. The CDR3 is made up of 16 amino acids. With V trimmed by 4 bases and J by 0 bases, 8 bases remained unmatched. Germline V gene data show CDR1 as SGDLS and CDR2 as YYNGEE. CDR3 amino acids: CASSLQGAPSSYEQYF. The DNA of the CDR3 is TGTGCCAGCAGCTTACAGGGGGCACCAAGCTCCTACGAGCAGTACTTC.

V is TRBV27 and J is TRBJ1-3; TRBD1 might be the D (5 bases). Deletions cut 5 bases from V and 0 bases from J, with 20 bases between. The CDR3 totals 18 residues. Germline assignment: CDR1 MNHEY and CDR2 SMNVEV (reference sequence). The CDR3 coding sequence is TGTGCCAGCAGTCCCGACCGTCAGGGCATCCTCTCTGGAAACACCATATATTTT. Amino acids: CASSPDRQGILSGNTIYF.

The chain uses TRBV12-3 or TRBV12-4 and TRBJ2-2; 8 positions agree with TRBD1. V dropped 6 bases and J dropped 9; count of bases not matched to a gene: 3. The CDR3 length is 12 residues. The CDR3 here is CASSGDRWELFF. Here the CDR3 DNA reads TGTGCCAGCAGCGGGGACAGGTGGGAGCTGTTTTTT.

The chain joins TRBV25-1 to TRBJ1-2; 10 nucleotides agree with TRBD1. The CDR3 contains 15 residues. Germline CDR1 reads MGHDK; CDR2 reads SYGVNS. With V trimmed by 1 base and J by 3 bases, 2 bases remained unmatched. This CDR3 is CASSEWGTGDYGYTF. The DNA for the CDR3 is TGTGCCAGCAGTGAATGGGGGACAGGGGACTATGGCTACACCTTC.

CDR3 sequence (DNA): TGTGCCAGCAGCTTAGACCTAAACACTGAAGCTTTCTTT. This codes for CASSLDLNTEAFF. The J gene is TRBJ1-1, the V gene TRBV7-9; D not resolved. The CDR3 loop spans 13 amino acids. The germline V and J ends were trimmed by 1 base and 2 bases, with 5 bases remaining between them. Germline values: CDR1 SEHNR, CDR2 FQNEAQ (reference sequence).

This chain uses TRBV2 with TRBJ1-3; D gene unclear. V shed 4 bases and J shed 2 bases, with 9 bases lying between them. There are 14 residues in the CDR3. The germline gives CDR1 SNHLY, CDR2 FYNNEI. The CDR3 region is CASSAENAGNTIYF. The CDR3, as DNA: TGTGCCAGCAGTGCAGAAAACGCTGGAAACACCATATATTTT.

The chain employs TRBV5-1 and TRBJ2-1; 7 nucleotides agree with TRBD2. The CDR3 contains 15 residues. J gave up 5 bases and V 4 bases, and 9 bases lay outside the gene matches. Germline loops: CDR1 SGHRS, CDR2 YFSETQ. The CDR3 here is CASSIWTSADNEQFF. CDR3 nucleotides: TGCGCCAGCAGCATATGGACTAGTGCAGACAATGAGCAGTTCTTC. Full variable domain (outside the CDR3, taken from reference TRBV5-1 and TRBJ2-1): KAGVTQTPRYLIKTRGQQVTLSCSPISGHRSVSWYQQTPGQGLQFLFEYFSETQRNKGNFPGRFSGRQFSNSRSEMNVSTLELGDSALYLCASSIWTSADNEQFFGPGTRLTVL.

The rearrangement joins TRBV7-3 to TRBJ2-4, with 9 bases aligning to TRBD1. This CDR3 comprises 13 residues. After removal of 5 bases from V and 6 bases from J, the junction contained 2 bases not matched to a gene. CDR1 is SGHTA, CDR2 FQGTGA, per germline. The CDR3 loop is CASSTGQGNIQYF. The CDR3, as DNA: TGTGCCAGCAGCACGGGACAGGGAAACATTCAGTACTTC.

This chain uses TRBV11-2 with TRBJ1-5; D is perhaps TRBD1 (5 bases). The CDR3 contains 14 residues. V gave up 5 bases and J gave up 7 bases, with 15 bases separating them. CDR1 is SGHAT, CDR2 FQNNGV, per germline. CDR3 loop: CASSLAGNQQPQHF. DNA of the CDR3: TGTGCCAGCAGCCTAGCAGGGAATCAACAGCCCCAGCATTTT.

The chain joins TRBV3-1 (or the pseudogene TRBV3-2) to TRBJ1-2; 12 bases map to TRBD1. In germline, CDR1 is LGHDT, CDR2 YNNKEL (reference sequence). V shed 1 base and J 7 bases; nucleotides not matched to a gene: 7. There are 16 residues in the CDR3. CDR3 sequence: CASSQGRGQGARGYTF. The CDR3 DNA is TGTGCCAGCAGCCAAGGGCGGGGACAGGGGGCGCGTGGCTACACCTTC.

This sequence joins TRBV15 and TRBJ1-2, with D unclear. V lost 0 bases to trimming and J lost 8 bases, with 10 bases between them. Germline-derived CDR1 and CDR2 are LNHNV and YYDKDF (reference sequence). CDR3 size: 13 residues. The CDR3 here is CATSRDETGGYTF. DNA for the CDR3: TGTGCCACCAGCAGAGATGAGACGGGAGGCTACACCTTC.

CDR3 in amino acids: CASSFLYRDRYNEKLFF. The CDR3 region has the DNA TGTGCCAGCAGCTTCCTCTACCGGGACAGATATAATGAAAAACTGTTTTTT. The rearrangement uses TRBV7-2 and TRBJ1-4; TRBD1 matches at 7 bases. Germline trimming cut 3 bases from V and 4 bases from J; bases unmatched to any gene: 11. The CDR3 is made up of 17 amino acids. Germline V gives CDR1 SGHTA, CDR2 FQGNSA.

V and J are TRBV9 and TRBJ1-2; 7 bases agree with TRBD1. The CDR3 extends over 14 amino acids. V shed 4 bases and J 2 bases; nucleotides not matched to a gene: 5. Germline V gene data show CDR1 as SGDLS and CDR2 as YYNGEE. The CDR3 protein is CASSNLGQNYGYTF. The DNA for the CDR3 is TGTGCCAGCAGCAACTTGGGACAGAACTATGGCTACACCTTC.

This rearrangement joins TRBV5-6 to TRBJ1-3; tentative D call: TRBD1 (5 bases). V lost 4 bases, J lost 0 bases, and 14 bases lay in between. The CDR3 totals 16 residues. CDR1 and CDR2 from the germline V gene are SGHDT and YYEEEE. CDR3 amino acids: CASSPDGTRSGNTIYF. The DNA for the CDR3 is TGTGCCAGCAGCCCTGATGGGACTCGCTCTGGAAACACCATATATTTT.

The chain recombines TRBV11-3 with TRBJ1-1; 7 bases line up with TRBD1. Losses at the gene ends were 4 bases for V and 3 bases for J; bases not matched to a gene: 5. In germline, CDR1 is SGHNT, CDR2 YENEEA. This CDR3 is built from 14 residues. CDR3 sequence reads: CASSSGTAHTEAFF. CDR3 bases: TGTGCCAGCAGCTCCGGGACAGCCCACACTGAAGCTTTCTTT.

The rearrangement links TRBV2 to TRBJ1-2, with TRBD1 matching over 7 bases. V lost 5 bases, J lost 5 bases, and 8 bases stayed unmatched. In germline, CDR1 is SNHLY, CDR2 FYNNEI. The CDR3 has 14 residues. CDR3 in amino acids: CASSRDSTGYGYTF. DNA of the CDR3: TGTGCCAGCAGTCGGGACAGCACAGGGTATGGCTACACCTTC.

This chain connects TRBV5-1 to TRBJ1-5, with TRBD1 matching 10 bases. Germline loops: CDR1 SGHRS, CDR2 YFSETQ. This CDR3 contains 15 residues. V dropped 5 bases and J dropped 6; count of bases not matched to a gene: 8. The CDR3 coding sequence is TGCGCCAGCAGTTCCGGGACAGGGGTCGGTCAGCCCCAGCATTTT. Its protein product is CASSSGTGVGQPQHF.

The chain couples TRBV5-1 to TRBJ2-7, with 13 bases fitting TRBD2. Germline lookup yields CDR1 SGHRS and CDR2 YFSETQ. CDR3 length: 15 amino acids. Trimming took 4 bases from V and 4 from J; bases not matched to a gene: 5. CDR3 coding DNA: TGCGCCAGCAGCCCGGGACTAGCGGGGAAGTACGAGCAGTACTTC. Protein: CASSPGLAGKYEQYF. The full variable domain, rest sourced from reference TRBV5-1 and TRBJ2-7, is KAGVTQTPRYLIKTRGQQVTLSCSPISGHRSVSWYQQTPGQGLQFLFEYFSETQRNKGNFPGRFSGRQFSNSRSEMNVSTLELGDSALYLCASSPGLAGKYEQYFGPGTRLTVT.

The V and J genes are TRBV12-5 and TRBJ2-1; a possible D gene is TRBD1 (6 bases). This CDR3 spans 14 amino acids. The germline V and J ends were trimmed by 7 bases and 0 bases, with 10 bases remaining between them. From germline, CDR1 is LGHNT and CDR2 FRNRAP. CDR3 coding DNA: TGTGCTAGTGCCACAGGGAGCTCCTACAATGAGCAGTTCTTC. Translated: CASATGSSYNEQFF.

The chain uses TRBV6-4 and TRBJ1-2; 7 nucleotides match TRBD1. The CDR3 has 14 amino acids. V shed 3 bases, J shed 4 bases, and the junction held 5 bases outside the gene matches. The germline V gene has CDR1 MRHNA and CDR2 SNTAGT. The CDR3 coding sequence is TGTGCCAGCAGTGAGAAACAGGGGCCCTATGGCTACACCTTC. Residues: CASSEKQGPYGYTF.

The rearrangement uses TRBV25-1 and TRBJ2-5; 11 nucleotides match TRBD1. Per germline, CDR1 MGHDK and CDR2 SYGVNS. The CDR3 runs 14 residues. The V gene end was trimmed by 6 bases and the J gene end by 4 bases; junction bases not matched to a gene: 4. CDR3 sequence reads: CASRGDRGGETQYF. Written as DNA, the CDR3 is TGTGCCAGCAGAGGGGACAGGGGGGGAGAGACCCAGTACTTC.

The chain recombines TRBV5-1 with TRBJ2-7; 8 nucleotides match TRBD1. V lost 4 bases to trimming and J lost 3 bases; unmatched junction nucleotides: 9. The CDR3 totals 15 residues. The V gene's germline CDR1 is SGHRS and CDR2 YFSETQ. As DNA, the CDR3 is TGCGCCAGCAGCGACGGGACAGGTAACCTCTACGAGCAGTACTTC. It specifies CASSDGTGNLYEQYF.